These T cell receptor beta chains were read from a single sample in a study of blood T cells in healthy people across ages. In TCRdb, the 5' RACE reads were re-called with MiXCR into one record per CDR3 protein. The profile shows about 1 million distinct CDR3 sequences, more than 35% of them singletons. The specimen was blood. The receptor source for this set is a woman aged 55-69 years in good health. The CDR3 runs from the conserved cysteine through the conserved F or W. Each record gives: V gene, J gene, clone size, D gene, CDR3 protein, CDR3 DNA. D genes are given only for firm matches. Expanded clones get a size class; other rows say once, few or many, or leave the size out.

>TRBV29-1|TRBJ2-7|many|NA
CSAGRGTYEQYF
TGCAGCGCTGGCAGAGGGACCTACGAGCAGTACTTC
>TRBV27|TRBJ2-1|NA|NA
CASSRAGGETQFF
TGTGCCAGCAGTAGGGCAGGCGGAGAGACCCAGTTCTTC
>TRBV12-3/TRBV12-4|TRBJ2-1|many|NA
CASSFLGEQFF
TGTGCCAGCAGCTTTCTAGGTGAGCAGTTCTTC
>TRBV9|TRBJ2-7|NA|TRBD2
CASSIGTSGSNEQYF
TGTGCCAGCAGCATCGGGACTAGCGGGAGCAATGAGCAGTACTTC
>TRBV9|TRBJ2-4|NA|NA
CASGAAGSGKNIQYF
TGTGCCAGCGGCGCTGCAGGGTCAGGCAAAAACATTCAGTACTTC
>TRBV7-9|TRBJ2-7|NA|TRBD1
CASSSTRQGPYEQYF
TGTGCCAGCAGCTCGACTCGACAGGGGCCCTACGAGCAGTACTTC
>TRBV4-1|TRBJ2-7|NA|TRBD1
CASSQASGTRGLRVYEQYF
TGCGCCAGCAGCCAAGCTTCCGGGACAAGGGGGCTTCGGGTCTACGAGCAGTACTTC
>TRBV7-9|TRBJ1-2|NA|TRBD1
CASSPVPGQGYGYTF
TGTGCCAGCAGCCCAGTACCGGGACAGGGCTATGGCTACACCTTC
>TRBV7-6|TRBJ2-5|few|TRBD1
CASSQATGEFGTQYF
TGTGCCAGCAGCCAAGCAACAGGGGAGTTCGGGACCCAGTACTTC
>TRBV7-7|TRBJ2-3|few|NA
CASSPRQVSDTQYF
TGTGCCAGCAGCCCAAGACAGGTCTCAGATACGCAGTATTTT
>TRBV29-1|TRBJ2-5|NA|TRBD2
CSVATSGSKQYF
TGCAGCGTTGCGACTAGCGGGAGTAAGCAGTACTTC
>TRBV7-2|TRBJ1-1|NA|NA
CASSSPRAWWAFF
TGTGCCAGCAGCTCGCCTAGGGCTTGGTGGGCTTTCTTT
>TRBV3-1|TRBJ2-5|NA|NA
CASSQVVSFRQYF
TGTGCCAGCAGCCAAGTTGTTAGTTTTCGGCAGTACTTC
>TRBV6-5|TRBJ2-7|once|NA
CASSYGDTYNEQYF
TGTGCCAGCAGTTACGGCGACACCTACAATGAGCAGTACTTC
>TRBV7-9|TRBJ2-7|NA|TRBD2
CASSLPRLAGGIMAYEQYF
TGTGCCAGCAGCTTACCCCGACTAGCGGGAGGGATTATGGCCTACGAGCAGTACTTC
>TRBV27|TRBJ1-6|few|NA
CASSLEPASPLHF
TGTGCCAGCAGTTTGGAGCCCGCATCACCCCTCCACTTT
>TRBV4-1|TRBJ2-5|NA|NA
CASSHTGTRYF
TGCGCCAGCAGCCATACAGGAACGAGGTACTTC
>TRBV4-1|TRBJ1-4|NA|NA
CASSLAIGINEKLFF
TGCGCCAGCAGCCTCGCGATAGGGATTAATGAAAAACTGTTTTTT
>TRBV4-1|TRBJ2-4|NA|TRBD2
CASSQLGEGFFKNIQYF
TGCGCCAGCAGCCAATTAGGGGAGGGTTTTTTCAAAAACATTCAGTACTTC
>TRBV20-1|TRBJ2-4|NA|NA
CSATSPDRGMNIQYF
TGCAGTGCTACCTCCCCCGATCGGGGTATGAACATTCAGTACTTC
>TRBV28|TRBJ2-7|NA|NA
CASSNPRGLTYEQYF
TGTGCCAGCAGCAACCCCCGCGGCCTAACCTACGAGCAGTACTTC
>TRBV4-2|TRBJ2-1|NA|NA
CASSLSQGGINNEQFF
TGTGCCAGCAGCCTTTCGCAGGGCGGAATTAACAATGAGCAGTTCTTC
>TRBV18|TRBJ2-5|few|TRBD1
CASSPSGQGETQYF
TGTGCCAGCTCACCCTCGGGACAGGGAGAGACCCAGTACTTC
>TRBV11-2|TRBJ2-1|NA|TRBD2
CASSWTGLAGGGSSYNEQFF
TGTGCCAGCAGCTGGACAGGACTAGCGGGAGGGGGGAGCTCCTACAATGAGCAGTTCTTC
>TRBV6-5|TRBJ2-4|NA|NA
CASSYQAGNIQYF
TGTGCCAGCAGTTATCAGGCTGGGAACATTCAGTACTTC
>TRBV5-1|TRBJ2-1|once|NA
CASRGTPSEYNEQFF
TGCGCCAGCAGGGGGACTCCGTCAGAATACAATGAGCAGTTCTTC
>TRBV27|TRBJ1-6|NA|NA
CASSLTLPGQVGSPLHF
TGTGCCAGCAGTCTCACCCTTCCGGGACAAGTTGGGTCACCCCTCCACTTT
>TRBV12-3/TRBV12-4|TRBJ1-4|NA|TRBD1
CASKGAKLFF
TGTGCCAGCAAGGGGGCAAAACTGTTTTTT
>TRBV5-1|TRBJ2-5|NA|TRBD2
CASSLVSGGRGFNEQYF
TGCGCCAGCAGCTTGGTTTCCGGCGGGAGAGGCTTCAATGAGCAGTACTTC
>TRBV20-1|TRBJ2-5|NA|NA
CSAYGWHGDTQETQYF
TGCAGTGCTTATGGGTGGCATGGGGACACCCAAGAGACCCAGTACTTC
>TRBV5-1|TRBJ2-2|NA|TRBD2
CASSPRLAGATGELFF
TGCGCCAGCAGCCCCAGACTAGCGGGAGCCACCGGGGAGCTGTTTTTT
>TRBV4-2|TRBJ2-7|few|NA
CASSQAVNAYEQYF
TGTGCCAGCAGCCAAGCCGTCAATGCCTACGAGCAGTACTTC
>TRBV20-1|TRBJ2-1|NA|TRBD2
CSARLPPPSGSDEQFF
TGCAGTGCTAGACTACCTCCTCCTAGCGGGAGCGATGAGCAGTTCTTC
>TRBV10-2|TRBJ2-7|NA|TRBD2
CAGSAVQRRGGEQYF
TGCGCCGGCAGTGCGGTCCAGCGACGGGGGGGCGAGCAGTACTTC
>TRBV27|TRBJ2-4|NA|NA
CASSFAFPPQNIQYF
TGTGCCAGCAGTTTCGCTTTTCCGCCCCAAAACATTCAGTACTTC
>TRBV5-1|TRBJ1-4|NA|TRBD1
CASSLRTGINEKLFF
TGCGCCAGCAGCTTGAGGACAGGGATTAATGAAAAACTGTTTTTT
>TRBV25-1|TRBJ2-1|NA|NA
CASSPIVGGSYNEQFF
TGTGCCAGCAGCCCAATCGTAGGGGGCTCCTACAATGAGCAGTTCTTC
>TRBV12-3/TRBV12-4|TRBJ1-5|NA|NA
CASARGVGNQPQHF
TGTGCCAGCGCGCGGGGGGTGGGCAATCAGCCCCAGCATTTT
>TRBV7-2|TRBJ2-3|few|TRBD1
CASSTTGGSTDTQYF
TGTGCCAGCAGCACGACAGGGGGCTCCACAGATACGCAGTATTTT
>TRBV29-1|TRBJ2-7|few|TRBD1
CSALTGSHEQYF
TGCAGCGCCCTGACAGGGTCCCACGAGCAGTACTTC
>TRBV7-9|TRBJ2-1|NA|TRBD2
CASSSGLAERNEQFF
TGTGCCAGCAGCTCGGGACTAGCGGAAAGAAATGAGCAGTTCTTC
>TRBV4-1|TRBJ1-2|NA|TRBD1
CASSQGDRDYGYTF
TGCGCCAGCAGCCAAGGGGACAGGGACTATGGCTACACCTTC
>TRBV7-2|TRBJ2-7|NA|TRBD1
CASSSIPQGIHEQYF
TGTGCCAGCAGTTCCATACCACAGGGGATCCACGAGCAGTACTTC
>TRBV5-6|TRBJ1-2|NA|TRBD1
CASSGEDRVVYGYTF
TGTGCCAGCAGCGGGGAGGACAGGGTCGTCTATGGCTACACCTTC
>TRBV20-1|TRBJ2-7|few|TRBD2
CSAKLAGLSYEQYF
TGCAGTGCTAAACTAGCGGGACTCTCCTACGAGCAGTACTTC
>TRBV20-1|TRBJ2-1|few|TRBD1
CSASFVVSGGSYNEQFF
TGCAGTGCTAGTTTCGTCGTATCAGGGGGATCCTACAATGAGCAGTTCTTC
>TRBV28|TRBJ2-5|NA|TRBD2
CASSSGRMETQYF
TGTGCCAGCAGTAGCGGGAGGATGGAGACCCAGTACTTC
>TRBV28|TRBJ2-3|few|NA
CASSPPWSSDTQYF
TGTGCCAGCAGTCCCCCGTGGAGTTCAGATACGCAGTATTTT